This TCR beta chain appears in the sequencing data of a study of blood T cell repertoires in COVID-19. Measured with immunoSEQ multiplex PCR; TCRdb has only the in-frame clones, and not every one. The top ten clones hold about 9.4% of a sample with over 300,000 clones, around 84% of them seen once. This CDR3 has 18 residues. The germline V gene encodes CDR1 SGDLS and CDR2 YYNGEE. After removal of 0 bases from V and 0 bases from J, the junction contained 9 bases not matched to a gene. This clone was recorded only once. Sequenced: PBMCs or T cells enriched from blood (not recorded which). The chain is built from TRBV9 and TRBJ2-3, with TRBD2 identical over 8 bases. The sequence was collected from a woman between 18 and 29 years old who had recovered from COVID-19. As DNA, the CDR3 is TGTGCCAGCAGCGTAGCACTAGCGGTGCTACCTAGCACAGATACGCAGTATTTT. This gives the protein CASSVALAVLPSTDTQYF.